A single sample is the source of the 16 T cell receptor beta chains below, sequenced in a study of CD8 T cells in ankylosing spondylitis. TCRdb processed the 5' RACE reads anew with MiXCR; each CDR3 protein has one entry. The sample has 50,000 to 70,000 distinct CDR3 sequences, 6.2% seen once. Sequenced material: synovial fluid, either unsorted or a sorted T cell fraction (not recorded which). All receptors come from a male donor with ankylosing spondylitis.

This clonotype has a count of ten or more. The CDR3: CASSLRQRGLAGVEQYF. The CDR3, as DNA: TGTGCCAGCAGCTTACGACAAAGGGGACTAGCGGGAGTCGAGCAGTACTTC. V gene TRBV11-1 combines with J gene TRBJ2-7; 14 bases match TRBD2. Germline-derived CDR1 and CDR2 are SGHAT and FQDESV (reference sequence). The junction had 9 bases not matched to a gene; V was cut back by 2 bases and J by 6 bases. This CDR3 is built from 17 residues.

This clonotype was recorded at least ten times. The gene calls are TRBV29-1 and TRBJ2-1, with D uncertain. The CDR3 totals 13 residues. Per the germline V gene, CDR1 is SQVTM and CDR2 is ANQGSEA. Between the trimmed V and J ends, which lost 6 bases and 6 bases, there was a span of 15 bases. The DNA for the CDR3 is TGCAGCGTGGCCCCCGGCTGGTCCAATGAGCAGTTCTTC. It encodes CSVAPGWSNEQFF.

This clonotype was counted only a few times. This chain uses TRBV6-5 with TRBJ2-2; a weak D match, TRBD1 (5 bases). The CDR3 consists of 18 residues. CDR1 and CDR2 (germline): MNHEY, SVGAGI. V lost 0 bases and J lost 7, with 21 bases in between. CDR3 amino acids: CASSYSFIQADLGGELFF. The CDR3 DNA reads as TGTGCCAGCAGTTACTCTTTCATACAGGCCGATTTAGGCGGGGAGCTGTTTTTT.

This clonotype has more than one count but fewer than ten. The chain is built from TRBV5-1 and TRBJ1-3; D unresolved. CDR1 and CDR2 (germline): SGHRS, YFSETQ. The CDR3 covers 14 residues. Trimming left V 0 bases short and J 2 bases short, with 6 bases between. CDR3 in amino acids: CASSLDGAGNTIYF. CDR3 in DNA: TGCGCCAGCAGCTTGGACGGAGCTGGAAACACCATATATTTT.

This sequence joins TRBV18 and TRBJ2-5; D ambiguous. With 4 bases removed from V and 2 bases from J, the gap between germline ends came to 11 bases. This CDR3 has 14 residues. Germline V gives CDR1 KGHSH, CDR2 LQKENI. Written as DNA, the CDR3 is TGTGCCAGCTCACAGGGTGGGCTACAAGAGACCCAGTACTTC. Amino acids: CASSQGGLQETQYF.

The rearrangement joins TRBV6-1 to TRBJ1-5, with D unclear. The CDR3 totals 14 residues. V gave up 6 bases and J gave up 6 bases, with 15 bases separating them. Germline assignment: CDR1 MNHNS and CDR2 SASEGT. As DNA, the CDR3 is TGTGCCAGCAGCCATCCCGGGAGTGGTCAGCCCCAGCATTTT. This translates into CASSHPGSGQPQHF.

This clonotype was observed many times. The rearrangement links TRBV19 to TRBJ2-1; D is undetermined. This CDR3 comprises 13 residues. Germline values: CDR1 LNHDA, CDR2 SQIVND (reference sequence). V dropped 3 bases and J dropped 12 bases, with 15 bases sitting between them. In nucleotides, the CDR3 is TGTGCCAGTAGTATCCCCTCCTTCATGACGCAGTTCTTC. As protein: CASSIPSFMTQFF.

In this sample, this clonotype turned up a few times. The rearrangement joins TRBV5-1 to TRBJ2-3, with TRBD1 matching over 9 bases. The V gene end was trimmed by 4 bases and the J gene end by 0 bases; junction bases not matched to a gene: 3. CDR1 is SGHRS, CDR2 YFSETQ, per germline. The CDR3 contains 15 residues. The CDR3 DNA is TGCGCCAGCAGCACCGGACAGGGGAGCACAGATACGCAGTATTTT. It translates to CASSTGQGSTDTQYF.

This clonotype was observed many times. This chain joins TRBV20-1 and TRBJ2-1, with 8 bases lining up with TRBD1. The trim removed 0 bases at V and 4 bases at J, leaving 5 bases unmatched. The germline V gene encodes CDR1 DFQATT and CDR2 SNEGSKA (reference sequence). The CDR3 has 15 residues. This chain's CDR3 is CSARDINRGYNEQFF. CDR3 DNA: TGCAGTGCTAGAGATATTAACAGGGGGTACAATGAGCAGTTCTTC.

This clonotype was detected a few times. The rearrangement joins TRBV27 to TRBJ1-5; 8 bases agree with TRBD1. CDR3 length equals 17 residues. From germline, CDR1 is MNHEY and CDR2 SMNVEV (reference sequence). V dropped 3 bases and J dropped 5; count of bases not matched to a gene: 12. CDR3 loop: CASSFLGGRGQYQPQHF. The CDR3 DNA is TGTGCCAGCAGTTTTCTAGGGGGCAGGGGGCAGTATCAGCCCCAGCATTTT.

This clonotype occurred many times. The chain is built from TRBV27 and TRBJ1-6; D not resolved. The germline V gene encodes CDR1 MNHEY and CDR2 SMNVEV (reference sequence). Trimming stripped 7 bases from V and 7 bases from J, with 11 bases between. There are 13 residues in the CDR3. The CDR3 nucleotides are TGTGCCAGCAAAGCTGGGATCAATTCACCCCTCCACTTT. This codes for CASKAGINSPLHF.

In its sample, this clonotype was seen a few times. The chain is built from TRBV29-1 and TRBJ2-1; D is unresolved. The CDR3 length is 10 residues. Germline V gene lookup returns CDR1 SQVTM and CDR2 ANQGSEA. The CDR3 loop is CAWGFDEQFF. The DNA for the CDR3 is TGCGCCTGGGGTTTCGATGAGCAGTTCTTC.

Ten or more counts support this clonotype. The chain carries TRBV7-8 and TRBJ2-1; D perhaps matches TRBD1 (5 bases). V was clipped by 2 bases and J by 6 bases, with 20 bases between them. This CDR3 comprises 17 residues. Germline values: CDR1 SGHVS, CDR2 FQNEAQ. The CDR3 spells CASSLRLSGSVPNEQFF. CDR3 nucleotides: TGTGCCAGCAGCTTACGGCTGTCAGGGTCAGTTCCCAATGAGCAGTTCTTC.

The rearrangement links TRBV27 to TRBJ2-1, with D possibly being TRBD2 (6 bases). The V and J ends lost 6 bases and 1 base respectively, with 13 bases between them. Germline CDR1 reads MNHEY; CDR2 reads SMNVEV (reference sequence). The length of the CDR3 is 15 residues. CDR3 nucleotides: TGTGCCAGCAGGAGCGGGCTGGCTTCCTACAATGAGCAGTTCTTC. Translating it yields CASRSGLASYNEQFF.

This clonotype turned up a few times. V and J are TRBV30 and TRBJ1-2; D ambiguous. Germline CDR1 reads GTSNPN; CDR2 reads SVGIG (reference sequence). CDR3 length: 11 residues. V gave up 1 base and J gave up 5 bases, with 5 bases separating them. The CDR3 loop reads CAWSALYGYTF. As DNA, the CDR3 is TGTGCCTGGAGTGCGCTGTATGGCTACACCTTC. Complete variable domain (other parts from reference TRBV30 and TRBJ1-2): SQTIHQWPATLVQPVGSPLSLECTVEGTSNPNLYWYRQAAGRGLQLLFYSVGIGQISSEVPQNLSASRPQDRQFILSSKKLLLSDSGFYLCAWSALYGYTFGSGTRLTVV.

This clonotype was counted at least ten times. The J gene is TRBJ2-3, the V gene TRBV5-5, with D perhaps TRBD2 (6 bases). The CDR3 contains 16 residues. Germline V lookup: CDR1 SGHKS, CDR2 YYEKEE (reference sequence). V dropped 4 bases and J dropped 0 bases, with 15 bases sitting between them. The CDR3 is CASSPTGTSSTDTQYF. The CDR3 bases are TGTGCCAGCAGCCCGACCGGGACTTCGAGCACAGATACGCAGTATTTT.